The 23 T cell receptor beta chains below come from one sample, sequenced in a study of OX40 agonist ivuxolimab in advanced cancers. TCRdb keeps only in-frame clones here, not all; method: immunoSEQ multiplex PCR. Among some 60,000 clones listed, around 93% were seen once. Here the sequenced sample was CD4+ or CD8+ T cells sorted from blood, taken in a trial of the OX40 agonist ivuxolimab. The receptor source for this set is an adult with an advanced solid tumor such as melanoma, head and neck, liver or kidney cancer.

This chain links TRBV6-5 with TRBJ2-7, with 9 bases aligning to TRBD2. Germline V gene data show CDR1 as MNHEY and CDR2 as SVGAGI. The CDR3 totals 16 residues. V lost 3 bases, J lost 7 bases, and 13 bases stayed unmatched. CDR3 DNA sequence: TGTGCCAGCAGTTATTCGACTAGCGGCCTCTCCGGGGAGCAGTACTTC. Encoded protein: CASSYSTSGLSGEQYF.

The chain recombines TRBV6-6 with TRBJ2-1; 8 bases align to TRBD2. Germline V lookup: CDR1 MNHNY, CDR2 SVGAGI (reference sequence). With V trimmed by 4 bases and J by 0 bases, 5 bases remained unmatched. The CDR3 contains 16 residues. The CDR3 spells CASSSSGSPSYNEQFF. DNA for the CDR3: TGTGCCAGCAGTTCCAGCGGGAGCCCCTCCTACAATGAGCAGTTCTTC.

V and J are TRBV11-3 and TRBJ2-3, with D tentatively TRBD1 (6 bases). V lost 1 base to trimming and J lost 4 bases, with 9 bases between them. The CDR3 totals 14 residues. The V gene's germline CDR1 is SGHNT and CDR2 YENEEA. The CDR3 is CASSLVQGPDTQYF. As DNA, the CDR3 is TGTGCCAGCAGCTTAGTTCAGGGGCCAGATACGCAGTATTTT.

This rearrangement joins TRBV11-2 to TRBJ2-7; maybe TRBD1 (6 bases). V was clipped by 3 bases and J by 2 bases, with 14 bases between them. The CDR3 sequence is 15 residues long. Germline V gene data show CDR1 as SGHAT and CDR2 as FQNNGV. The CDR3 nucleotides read TGTGCCAGCAGCTTGGGGGCGTCGCCCACCTACGAGCAGTACTTC. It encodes CASSLGASPTYEQYF. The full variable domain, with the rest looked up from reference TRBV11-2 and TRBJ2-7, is EAGVAQSPRYKIIEKRQSVAFWCNPISGHATLYWYQQILGQGPKLLIQFQNNGVVDDSQLPKDRFSAERLKGVDSTLKIQPAKLEDSAVYLCASSLGASPTYEQYFGPGTRLTVT.

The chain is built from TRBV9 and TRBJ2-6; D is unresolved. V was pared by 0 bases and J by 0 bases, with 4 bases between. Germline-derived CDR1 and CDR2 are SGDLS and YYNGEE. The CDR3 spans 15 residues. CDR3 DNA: TGTGCCAGCAGCGTAGTGGGCTCTGGGGCCAACGTCCTGACTTTC. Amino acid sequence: CASSVVGSGANVLTF.

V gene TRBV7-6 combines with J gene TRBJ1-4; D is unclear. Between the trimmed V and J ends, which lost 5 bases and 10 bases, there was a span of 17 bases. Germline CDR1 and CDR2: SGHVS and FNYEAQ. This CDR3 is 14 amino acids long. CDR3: CASSPGNPGVKLFF. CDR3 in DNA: TGTGCCAGCAGCCCGGGGAATCCAGGAGTAAAACTGTTTTTT.

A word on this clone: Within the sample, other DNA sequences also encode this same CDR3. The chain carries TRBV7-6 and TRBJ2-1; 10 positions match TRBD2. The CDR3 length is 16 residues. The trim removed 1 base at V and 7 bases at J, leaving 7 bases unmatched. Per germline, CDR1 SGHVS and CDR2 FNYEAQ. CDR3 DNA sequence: TGTGCCAGCAGCTTAGAGGCTAGCGGGAGTAGGAATGAGCAGTTCTTC. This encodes CASSLEASGSRNEQFF.

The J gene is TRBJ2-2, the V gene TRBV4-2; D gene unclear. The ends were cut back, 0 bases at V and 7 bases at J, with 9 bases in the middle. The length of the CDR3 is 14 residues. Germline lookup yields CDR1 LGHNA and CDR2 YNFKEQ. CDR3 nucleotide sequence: TGTGCCAGCAGCCAAGATGCCGGAAGCGGGGAGCTGTTTTTT. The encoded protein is CASSQDAGSGELFF.

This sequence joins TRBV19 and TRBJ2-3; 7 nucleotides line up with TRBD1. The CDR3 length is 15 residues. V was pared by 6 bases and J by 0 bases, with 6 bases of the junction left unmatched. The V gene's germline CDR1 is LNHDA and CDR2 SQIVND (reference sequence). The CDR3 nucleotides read TGTGCCAGTAGCGGGACAGTAAGTAGCACAGATACGCAGTATTTT. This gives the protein CASSGTVSSTDTQYF.

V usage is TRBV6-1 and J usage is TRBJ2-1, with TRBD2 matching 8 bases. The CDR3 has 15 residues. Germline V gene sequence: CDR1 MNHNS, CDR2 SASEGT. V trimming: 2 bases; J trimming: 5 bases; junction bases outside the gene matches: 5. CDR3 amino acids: CASSEYSGKNNEQFF. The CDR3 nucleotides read TGTGCCAGCAGTGAATATAGCGGGAAAAACAATGAGCAGTTCTTC.

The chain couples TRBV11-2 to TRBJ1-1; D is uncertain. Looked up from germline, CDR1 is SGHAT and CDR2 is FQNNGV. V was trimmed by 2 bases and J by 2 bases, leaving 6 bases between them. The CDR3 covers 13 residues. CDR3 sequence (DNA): TGTGCCAGCAGCTTAAGTATAAACACTGAAGCTTTCTTT. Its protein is CASSLSINTEAFF.

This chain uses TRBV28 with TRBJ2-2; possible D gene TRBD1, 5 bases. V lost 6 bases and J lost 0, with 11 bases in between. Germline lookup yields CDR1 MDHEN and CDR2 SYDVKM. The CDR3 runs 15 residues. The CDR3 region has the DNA TGTGCCAGCAGGCTACAGGTAGCGAACACCGGGGAGCTGTTTTTT. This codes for CASRLQVANTGELFF.

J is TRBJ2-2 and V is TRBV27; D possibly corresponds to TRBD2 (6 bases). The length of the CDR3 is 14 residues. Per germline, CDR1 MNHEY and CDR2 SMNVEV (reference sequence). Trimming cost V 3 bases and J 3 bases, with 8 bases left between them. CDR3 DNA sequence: TGTGCCAGCAGTTTCGCGGGATACACCGGGGAGCTGTTTTTT. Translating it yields CASSFAGYTGELFF.

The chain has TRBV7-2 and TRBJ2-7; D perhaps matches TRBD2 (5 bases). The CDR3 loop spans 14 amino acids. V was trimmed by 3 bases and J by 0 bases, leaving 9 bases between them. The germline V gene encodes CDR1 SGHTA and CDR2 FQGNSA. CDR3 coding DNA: TGTGCCAGCAGCTTTGACCGGGACTCCTACGAGCAGTACTTC. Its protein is CASSFDRDSYEQYF.

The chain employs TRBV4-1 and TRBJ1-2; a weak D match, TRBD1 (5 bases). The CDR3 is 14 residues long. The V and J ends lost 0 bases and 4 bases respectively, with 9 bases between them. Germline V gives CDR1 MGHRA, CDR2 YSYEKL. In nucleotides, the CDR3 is TGCGCCAGCAGCCAAGAATCAGGGAGCTATGGCTACACCTTC. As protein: CASSQESGSYGYTF.

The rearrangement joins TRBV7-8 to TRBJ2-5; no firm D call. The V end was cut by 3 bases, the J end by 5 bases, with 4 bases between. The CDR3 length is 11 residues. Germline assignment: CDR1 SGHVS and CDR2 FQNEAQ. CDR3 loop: CASSFSETQYF. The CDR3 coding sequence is TGTGCCAGCAGCTTTTCCGAGACCCAGTACTTC.

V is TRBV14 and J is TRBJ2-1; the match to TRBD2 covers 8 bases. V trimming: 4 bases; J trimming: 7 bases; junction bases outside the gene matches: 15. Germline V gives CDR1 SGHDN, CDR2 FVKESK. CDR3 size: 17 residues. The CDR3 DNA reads TGTGCCAGCAGCCCTCCCCAGGCGGGAGGTTTCTTGAATGAGCAGTTCTTC. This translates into CASSPPQAGGFLNEQFF.

The DNA of the CDR3 is TGTGCCAGCAGCACCGGGACTAGCGTAATTGAGCAGTTCTTC. It codes for CASSTGTSVIEQFF. The V gene is TRBV13, the J gene TRBJ2-1; TRBD2 agrees at 10 bases. The germline V gene encodes CDR1 PRHDT and CDR2 FYEKMQ (reference sequence). The CDR3 extends over 14 amino acids. V shed 5 bases, J shed 9 bases, and the junction held 7 bases outside the gene matches.

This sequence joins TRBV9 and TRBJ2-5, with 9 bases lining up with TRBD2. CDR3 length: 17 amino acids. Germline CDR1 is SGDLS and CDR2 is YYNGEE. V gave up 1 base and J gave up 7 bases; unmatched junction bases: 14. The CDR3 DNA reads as TGTGCCAGCAGCGTACTCATAGCGGGGGACCCGAGTTCGACCCAGTACTTC. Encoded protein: CASSVLIAGDPSSTQYF.

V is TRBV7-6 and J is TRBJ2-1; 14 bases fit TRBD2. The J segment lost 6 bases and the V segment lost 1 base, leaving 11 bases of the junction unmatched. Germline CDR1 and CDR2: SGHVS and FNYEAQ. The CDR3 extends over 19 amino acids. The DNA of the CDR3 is TGTGCCAGCAGCTTAGGCGGAGGACTAGCGGGAGGTATTGGCAATGAGCAGTTCTTC. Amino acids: CASSLGGGLAGGIGNEQFF.

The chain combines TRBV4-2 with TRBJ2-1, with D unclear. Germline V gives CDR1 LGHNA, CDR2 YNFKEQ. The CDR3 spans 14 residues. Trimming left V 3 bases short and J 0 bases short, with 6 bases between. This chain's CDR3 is CASSHQSSYNEQFF. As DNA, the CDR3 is TGTGCCAGCAGCCACCAGAGCTCCTACAATGAGCAGTTCTTC.

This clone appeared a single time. The CDR3 DNA follows: TGTGCCAGCAGCTCCACGCGGGACTCCTACAATGAGCAGTTCTTC. Translation gives CASSSTRDSYNEQFF. V and J are TRBV7-9 and TRBJ2-1; a possible D gene is TRBD2 (6 bases). V lost 4 bases to trimming and J lost 0 bases, with 10 bases between them. Germline loops: CDR1 SEHNR, CDR2 FQNEAQ (reference sequence). The CDR3 runs 15 residues.

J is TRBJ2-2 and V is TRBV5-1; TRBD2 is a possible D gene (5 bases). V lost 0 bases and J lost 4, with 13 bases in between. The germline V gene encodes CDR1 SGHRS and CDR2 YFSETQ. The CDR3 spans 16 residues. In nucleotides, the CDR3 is TGCGCCAGCAGCTTGGTCGGGGAGTTGGGCACCGGGGAGCTGTTTTTT. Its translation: CASSLVGELGTGELFF.